These T cell receptor beta chains were read from a single sample in a study of cytomegalovirus exposure and HLA in healthy donors. Some clones are missing from TCRdb's copy, which holds only in-frame ones; the method was immunoSEQ multiplex PCR. The sample lists some 110,000 clones, about 88% occurring once. Sequencing used PBMCs. All receptors derive from a woman aged 18-29 years in good health and CMV-seropositive. Each CDR3 is given with its conserved first and last residue. D genes are given only for firm matches. Size values are once, few and many counts, or a class for expanded clones, and some rows have none.

TRBV5-4,NA,TRBJ1-1,NA,CASSLQNTEAFF,TGTGCCAGCAGCTTACAGAACACTGAAGCTTTCTTT
TRBV7-2,NA,TRBJ1-2,NA,CASSLAGVDYGYTF,TGTGCCAGCAGCTTAGCAGGGGTGGACTATGGCTACACCTTC
TRBV12-1,NA,TRBJ2-5,NA,CASSTRQGPSGGTQYF,TGTGCCAGCAGCACCAGACAGGGGCCGAGTGGAGGGACCCAGTACTTC
TRBV15,few,TRBJ2-3,NA,CATSRERLSTDTQYF,TGTGCCACCAGCAGAGAGCGGTTGAGCACAGATACGCAGTATTTT
TRBV9,NA,TRBJ2-5,TRBD2,CASSVASGGVGETQYF,TGTGCCAGCAGCGTAGCTAGCGGGGGGGTTGGAGAGACCCAGTACTTC
TRBV2,NA,TRBJ2-2,TRBD1,CASSHVPGGQGTAGELFF,TGTGCCAGCAGTCACGTTCCCGGGGGACAGGGTACGGCCGGGGAGCTGTTTTTT
TRBV9,NA,TRBJ2-6,NA,CASSRGGDGANVLTF,TGTGCCAGCAGCAGAGGGGGTGATGGGGCCAACGTCCTGACTTTC
TRBV29-1,NA,TRBJ2-3,TRBD2,CSVVASGTRSGTDTQYF,TGCAGCGTTGTAGCTAGCGGGACCCGATCCGGCACAGATACGCAGTATTTT
TRBV27,NA,TRBJ1-1,NA,CASMVDTFNTEAFF,TGTGCCAGCATGGTGGACACCTTTAACACTGAAGCTTTCTTT
TRBV29-1,NA,TRBJ2-1,NA,CSVRRSYNEQFF,TGCAGCGTTCGGCGGTCCTACAATGAGCAGTTCTTC
TRBV7-8,NA,TRBJ1-1,TRBD1,CASSGTGDTEAFF,TGTGCCAGCAGCGGAACAGGGGACACTGAAGCTTTCTTT
TRBV19,NA,TRBJ1-1,NA,CASSIATGLNEAFF,TGTGCCAGTAGTATAGCAACAGGGCTAAATGAAGCTTTCTTT
TRBV2,NA,TRBJ1-6,TRBD1,CASSRTRDRGNSPLHF,TGTGCCAGCAGCAGAACTCGGGACAGGGGAAATTCACCCCTCCACTTT
TRBV27,NA,TRBJ2-2,NA,CASKGGGDTGELFF,TGTGCCAGCAAGGGCGGGGGCGACACCGGGGAGCTGTTTTTT
TRBV11-2,NA,TRBJ2-3,NA,CASSLYGRDPNTQYF,TGTGCCAGCAGCTTATACGGCCGGGATCCGAATACGCAGTATTTT
TRBV6-5,NA,TRBJ2-7,NA,CASRKPGTLSYEQYF,TGTGCCAGTCGAAAGCCCGGGACTTTATCCTACGAGCAGTACTTC
TRBV6-6,NA,TRBJ1-5,NA,CASSYSASLNQPQHF,TGTGCCAGCAGTTATTCCGCTTCCCTAAATCAGCCCCAGCATTTT
TRBV6-1,NA,TRBJ2-7,NA,CASSEQGGEQYF,TGTGCCAGCAGTGAACAAGGGGGCGAGCAGTACTTC
TRBV9,NA,TRBJ1-5,NA,CASSPGQNSNQPQHF,TGTGCCAGCAGCCCAGGCCAAAATAGCAATCAGCCCCAGCATTTT
TRBV5-1,NA,TRBJ2-1,NA,CASSLLGGSYNEQFF,TGCGCCAGCAGCTTGTTGGGGGGCTCCTACAATGAGCAGTTCTTC
TRBV7-2,NA,TRBJ2-7,TRBD1,CASSLIGTVSYEQYF,TGTGCCAGCAGCTTAATCGGGACAGTCTCCTACGAGCAGTACTTC
TRBV5-6,NA,TRBJ1-1,TRBD1,CASSLVRQGGTEAFF,TGTGCCAGCAGCTTGGTACGTCAGGGGGGCACTGAAGCTTTCTTT
TRBV27,NA,TRBJ1-2,TRBD1,CASSWTGGPRSGYTF,TGTGCCAGCAGCTGGACAGGGGGCCCCCGAAGTGGCTACACCTTC
TRBV4-1,once,TRBJ2-5,TRBD2,CASSRLTSGGAVVGETQYF,TGCGCCAGCAGCCGCCTAACTAGCGGGGGGGCTGTGGTAGGAGAGACCCAGTACTTC
TRBV5-4,NA,TRBJ2-7,TRBD2,CASSFGRGVYEQYF,TGTGCCAGCAGCTTTGGCCGGGGGGTCTACGAGCAGTACTTC
TRBV28,NA,TRBJ2-7,TRBD1,CASSSTDRGREQYF,TGTGCCAGCAGTTCCACCGACAGGGGAAGAGAGCAGTACTTC
TRBV4-3,NA,TRBJ2-3,TRBD2,CASSHSEASGGDTQYF,TGCGCCAGCAGCCACTCAGAGGCCAGCGGGGGGGATACGCAGTATTTT
TRBV29-1,once,TRBJ1-1,TRBD1,CSALTGADAFF,TGCAGCGCCTTAACAGGGGCCGACGCTTTCTTT